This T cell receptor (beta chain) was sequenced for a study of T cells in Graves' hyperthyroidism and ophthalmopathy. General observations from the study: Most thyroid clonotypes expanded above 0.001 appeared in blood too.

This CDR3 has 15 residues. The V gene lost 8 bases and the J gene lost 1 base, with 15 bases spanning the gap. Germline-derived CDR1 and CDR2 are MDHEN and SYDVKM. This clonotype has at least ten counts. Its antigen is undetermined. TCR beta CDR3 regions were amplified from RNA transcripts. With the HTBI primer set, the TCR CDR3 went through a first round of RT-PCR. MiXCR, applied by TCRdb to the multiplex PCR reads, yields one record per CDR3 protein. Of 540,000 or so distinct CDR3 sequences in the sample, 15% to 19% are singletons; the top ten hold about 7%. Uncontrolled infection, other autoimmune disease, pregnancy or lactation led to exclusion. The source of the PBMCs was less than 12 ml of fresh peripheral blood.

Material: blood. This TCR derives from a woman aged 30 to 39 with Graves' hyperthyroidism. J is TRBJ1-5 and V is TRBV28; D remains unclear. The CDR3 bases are TGTGCCAGCCACCCTAGGACGGAGAGCAATCAGCCCCAGCATTTT. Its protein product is CASHPRTESNQPQHF.